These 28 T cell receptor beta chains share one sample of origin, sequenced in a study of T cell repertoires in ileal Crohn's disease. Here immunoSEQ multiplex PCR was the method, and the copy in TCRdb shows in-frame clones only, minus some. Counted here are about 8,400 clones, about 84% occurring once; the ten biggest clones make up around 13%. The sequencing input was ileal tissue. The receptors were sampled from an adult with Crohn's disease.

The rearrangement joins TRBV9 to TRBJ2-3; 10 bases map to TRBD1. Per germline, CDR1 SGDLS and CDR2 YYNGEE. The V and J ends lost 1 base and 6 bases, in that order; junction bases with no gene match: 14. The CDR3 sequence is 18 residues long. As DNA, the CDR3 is TGTGCCAGCAGCGTAAGAGGGACAGGGGCCAATTCCTACGATACGCAGTATTTT. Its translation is CASSVRGTGANSYDTQYF.

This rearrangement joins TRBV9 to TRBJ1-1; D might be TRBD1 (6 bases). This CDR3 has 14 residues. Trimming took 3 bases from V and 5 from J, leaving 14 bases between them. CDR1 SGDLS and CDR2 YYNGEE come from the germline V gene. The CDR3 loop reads CASSGQGLGTEAFF. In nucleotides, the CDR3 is TGTGCCAGCAGCGGGCAGGGGCTCGGGACTGAAGCTTTCTTT.

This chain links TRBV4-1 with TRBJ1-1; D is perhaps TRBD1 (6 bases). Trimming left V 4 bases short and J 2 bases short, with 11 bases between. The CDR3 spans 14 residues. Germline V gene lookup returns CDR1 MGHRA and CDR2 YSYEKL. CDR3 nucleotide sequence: TGCGCCAGCAGCCGAACGACAGGTAACACTGAAGCTTTCTTT. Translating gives CASSRTTGNTEAFF.

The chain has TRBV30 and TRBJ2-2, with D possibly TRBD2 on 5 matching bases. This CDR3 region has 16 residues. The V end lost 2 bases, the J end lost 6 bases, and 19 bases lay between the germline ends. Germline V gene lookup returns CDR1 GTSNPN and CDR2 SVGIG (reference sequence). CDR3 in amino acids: CAWSRRGLDGAGELFF. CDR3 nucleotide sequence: TGTGCCTGGAGTAGGCGCGGGTTGGATGGGGCCGGGGAGCTGTTTTTT.

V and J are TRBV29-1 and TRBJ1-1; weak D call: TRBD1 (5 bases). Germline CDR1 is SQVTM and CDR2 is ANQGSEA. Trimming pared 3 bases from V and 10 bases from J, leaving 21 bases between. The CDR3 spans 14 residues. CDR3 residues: CSVEGPVYITPAFF. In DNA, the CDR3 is TGCAGCGTTGAGGGGCCCGTTTACATCACCCCAGCTTTCTTT.

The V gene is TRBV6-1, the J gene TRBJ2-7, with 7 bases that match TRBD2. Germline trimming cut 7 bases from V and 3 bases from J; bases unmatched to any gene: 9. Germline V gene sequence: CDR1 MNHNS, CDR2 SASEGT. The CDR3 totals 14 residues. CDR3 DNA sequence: TGTGCCAGCACTGGAGCGGGAACTAACTACGAGCAGTACTTC. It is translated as CASTGAGTNYEQYF.

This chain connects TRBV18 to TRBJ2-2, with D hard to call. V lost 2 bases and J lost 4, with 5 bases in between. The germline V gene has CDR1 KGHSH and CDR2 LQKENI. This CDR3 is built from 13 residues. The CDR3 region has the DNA TGTGCCAGCTCACCAGGCAGCACCGGGGAGCTGTTTTTT. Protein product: CASSPGSTGELFF.

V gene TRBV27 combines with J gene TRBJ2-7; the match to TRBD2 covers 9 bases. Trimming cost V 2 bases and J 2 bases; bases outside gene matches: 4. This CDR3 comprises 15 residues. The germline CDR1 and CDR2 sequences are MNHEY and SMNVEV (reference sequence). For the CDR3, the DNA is TGTGCCAGCAGTTTAGATCTAGCGGGAACCTACGAGCAGTACTTC. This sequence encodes CASSLDLAGTYEQYF.

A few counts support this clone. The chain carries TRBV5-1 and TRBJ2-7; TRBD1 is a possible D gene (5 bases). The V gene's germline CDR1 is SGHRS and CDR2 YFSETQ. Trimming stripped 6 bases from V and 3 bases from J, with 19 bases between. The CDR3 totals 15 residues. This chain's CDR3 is CASNPSPGSHYEQYF. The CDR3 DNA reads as TGCGCCAGCAACCCAAGCCCAGGGTCCCACTACGAGCAGTACTTC.

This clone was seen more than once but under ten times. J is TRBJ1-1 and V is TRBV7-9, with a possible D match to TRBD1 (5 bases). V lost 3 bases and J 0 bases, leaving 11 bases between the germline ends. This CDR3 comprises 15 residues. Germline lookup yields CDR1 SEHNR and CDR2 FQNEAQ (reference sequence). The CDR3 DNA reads TGTGCCAGCAGCTTCCCCGGGACGCTGAACACTGAAGCTTTCTTT. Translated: CASSFPGTLNTEAFF.

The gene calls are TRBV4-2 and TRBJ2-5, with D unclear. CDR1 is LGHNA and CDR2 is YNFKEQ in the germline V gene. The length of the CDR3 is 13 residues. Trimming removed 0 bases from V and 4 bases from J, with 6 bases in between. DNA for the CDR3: TGTGCCAGCAGCCAAGATTTAAGAGAGACCCAGTACTTC. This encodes CASSQDLRETQYF.

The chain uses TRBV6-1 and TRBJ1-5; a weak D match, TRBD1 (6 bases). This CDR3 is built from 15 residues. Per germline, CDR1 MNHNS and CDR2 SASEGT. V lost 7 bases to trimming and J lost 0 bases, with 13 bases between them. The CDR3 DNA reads TGTGCCAGCACAGAGGGGGGGGTTAGCAATCAGCCCCAGCATTTT. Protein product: CASTEGGVSNQPQHF.

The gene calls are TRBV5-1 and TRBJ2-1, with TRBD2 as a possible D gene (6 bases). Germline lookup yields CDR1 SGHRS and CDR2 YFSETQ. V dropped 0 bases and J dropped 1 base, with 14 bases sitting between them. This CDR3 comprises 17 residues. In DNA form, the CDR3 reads TGCGCCAGCAGCTTGGGGAGCGGAGGGAGTTCCTACAATGAGCAGTTCTTC. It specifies CASSLGSGGSSYNEQFF.

DNA of the CDR3: TGTGCCAGCAGTCAGAGAACGAACACCGGGGAGCTGTTTTTT. This sequence encodes CASSQRTNTGELFF. V is TRBV6-6 and J is TRBJ2-2; D unclear. This CDR3 spans 14 amino acids. Trimming pared 5 bases from V and 0 bases from J, leaving 7 bases between. CDR1 is MNHNY and CDR2 is SVGAGI in the germline V gene (reference sequence).

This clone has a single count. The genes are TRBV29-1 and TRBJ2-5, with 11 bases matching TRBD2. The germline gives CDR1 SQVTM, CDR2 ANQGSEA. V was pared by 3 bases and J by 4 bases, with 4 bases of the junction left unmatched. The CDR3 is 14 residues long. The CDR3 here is CSVDGTSGRETQYF. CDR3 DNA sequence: TGCAGCGTTGATGGGACTAGCGGCCGAGAGACCCAGTACTTC.

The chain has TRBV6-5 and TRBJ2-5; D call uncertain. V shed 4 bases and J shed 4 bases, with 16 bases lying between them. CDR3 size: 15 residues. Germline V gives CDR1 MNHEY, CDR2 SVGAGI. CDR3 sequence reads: CASSWRQGVRETQYF. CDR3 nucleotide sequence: TGTGCCAGCAGTTGGCGGCAAGGAGTGAGAGAGACCCAGTACTTC.

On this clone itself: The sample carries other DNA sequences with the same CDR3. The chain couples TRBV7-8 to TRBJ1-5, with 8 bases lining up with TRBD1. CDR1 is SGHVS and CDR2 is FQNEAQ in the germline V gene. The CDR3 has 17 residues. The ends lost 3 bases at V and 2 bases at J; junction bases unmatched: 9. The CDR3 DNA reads TGTGCCAGCAGCTTGGCAGGGGGCGCGAGGGGCAATCAGCCCCAGCATTTT. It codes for CASSLAGGARGNQPQHF.

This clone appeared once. The chain's CDR3 is CASSLGRGSSTDTQYF. Written as DNA, the CDR3 is TGTGCCAGCAGCTTAGGGAGGGGTTCTAGCACAGATACGCAGTATTTT. The rearrangement joins TRBV7-2 to TRBJ2-3; TRBD2 is a possible D gene (6 bases). The CDR3 is made up of 16 amino acids. Germline V gene lookup returns CDR1 SGHTA and CDR2 FQGNSA. Trimming took off 1 base at V and 0 bases at J, with 11 bases between the two ends.

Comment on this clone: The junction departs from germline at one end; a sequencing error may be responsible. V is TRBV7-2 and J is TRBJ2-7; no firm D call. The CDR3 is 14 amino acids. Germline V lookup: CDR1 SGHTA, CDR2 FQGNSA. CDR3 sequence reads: CASSLSQTSNEQYF. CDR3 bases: TGTGCCAGCAGCTTAAGCCAGACCTCCAACGAGCAGTACTTC.

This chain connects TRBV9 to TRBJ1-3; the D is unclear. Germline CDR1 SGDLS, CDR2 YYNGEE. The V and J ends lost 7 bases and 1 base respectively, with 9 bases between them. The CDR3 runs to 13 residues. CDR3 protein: CASRDKSGNTIYF. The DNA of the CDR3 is TGTGCCAGCCGGGATAAGTCTGGAAACACCATATATTTT. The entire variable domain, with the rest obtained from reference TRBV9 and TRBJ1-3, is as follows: DSGVTQTPKHLITATGQRVTLRCSPRSGDLSVYWYQQSLDQGLQFLIQYYNGEERAKGNILERFSAQQFPDLHSELNLSSLELGDSALYFCASRDKSGNTIYFGEGSWLTVV.

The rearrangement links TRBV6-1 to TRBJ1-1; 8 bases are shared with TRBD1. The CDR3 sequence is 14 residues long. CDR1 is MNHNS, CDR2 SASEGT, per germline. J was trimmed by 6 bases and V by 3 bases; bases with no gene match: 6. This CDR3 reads CASSDGAGGSEAFF. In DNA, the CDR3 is TGTGCCAGCAGTGATGGGGCAGGGGGCTCTGAAGCTTTCTTT.

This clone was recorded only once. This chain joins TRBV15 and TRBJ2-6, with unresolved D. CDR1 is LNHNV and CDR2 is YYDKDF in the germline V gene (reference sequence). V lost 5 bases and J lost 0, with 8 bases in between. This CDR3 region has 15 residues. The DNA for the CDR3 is TGTGCCACCAGCTCGGCAGGCTCTGGGGCCAACGTCCTGACTTTC. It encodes CATSSAGSGANVLTF. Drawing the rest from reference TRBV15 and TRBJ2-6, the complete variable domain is DAMVIQNPRYQVTQFGKPVTLSCSQTLNHNVMYWYQQKSSQAPKLLFHYYDKDFNNEADTPDNFQSRRPNTSFCFLDIRSPGLGDTAMYLCATSSAGSGANVLTFGAGSRLTVL.

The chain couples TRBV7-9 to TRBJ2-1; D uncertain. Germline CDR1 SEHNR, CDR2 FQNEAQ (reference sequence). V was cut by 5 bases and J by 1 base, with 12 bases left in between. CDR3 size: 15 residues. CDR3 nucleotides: TGTGCCAGCAGCCCGCGTGGCGATTCCTACAATGAGCAGTTCTTC. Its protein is CASSPRGDSYNEQFF.

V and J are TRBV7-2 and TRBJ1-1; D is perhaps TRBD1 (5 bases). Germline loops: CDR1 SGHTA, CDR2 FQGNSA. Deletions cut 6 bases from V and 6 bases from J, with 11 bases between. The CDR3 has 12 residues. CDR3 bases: TGTGCCAGCAGTGAGGCGGGGCCTGAAGCTTTCTTT. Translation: CASSEAGPEAFF.

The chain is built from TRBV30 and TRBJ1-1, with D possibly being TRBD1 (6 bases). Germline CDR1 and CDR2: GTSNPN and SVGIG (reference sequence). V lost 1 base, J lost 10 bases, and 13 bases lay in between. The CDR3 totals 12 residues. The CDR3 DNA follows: TGTGCCTGGAGTGGGGCCAGGGGTCGAGCTTTCTTT. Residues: CAWSGARGRAFF.

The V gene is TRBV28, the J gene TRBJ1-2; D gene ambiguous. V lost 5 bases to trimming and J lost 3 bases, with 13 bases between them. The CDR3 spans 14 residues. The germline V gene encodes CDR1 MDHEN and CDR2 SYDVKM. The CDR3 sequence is CASSEEGRDYGYTF. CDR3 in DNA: TGTGCCAGCAGTGAGGAAGGACGGGACTATGGCTACACCTTC.

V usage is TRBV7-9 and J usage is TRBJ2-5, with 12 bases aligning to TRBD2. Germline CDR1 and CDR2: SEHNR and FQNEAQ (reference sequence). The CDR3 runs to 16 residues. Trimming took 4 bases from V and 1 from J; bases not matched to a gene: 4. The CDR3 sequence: CASSSLAGGFQETQYF. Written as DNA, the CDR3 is TGTGCCAGCAGCTCACTAGCGGGAGGATTCCAAGAGACCCAGTACTTC. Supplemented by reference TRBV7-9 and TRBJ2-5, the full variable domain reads DTGVSQNPRHKITKRGQNVTFRCDPISEHNRLYWYRQTLGQGPEFLTYFQNEAQLEKSRLLSDRFSAERPKGSFSTLEIQRTEQGDSAMYLCASSSLAGGFQETQYFGPGTRLLVL.

The CDR3 nucleotides read TGTGCCAGCAGCAGGTCCGGGACAGGGACCTACGAGCAGTACTTC. This sequence encodes CASSRSGTGTYEQYF. The rearrangement links TRBV21-1 to TRBJ2-7; TRBD1 was called by the table and not checked on the DNA. TRBV21-1 is a known pseudogene. The length of the CDR3 is 15 residues.